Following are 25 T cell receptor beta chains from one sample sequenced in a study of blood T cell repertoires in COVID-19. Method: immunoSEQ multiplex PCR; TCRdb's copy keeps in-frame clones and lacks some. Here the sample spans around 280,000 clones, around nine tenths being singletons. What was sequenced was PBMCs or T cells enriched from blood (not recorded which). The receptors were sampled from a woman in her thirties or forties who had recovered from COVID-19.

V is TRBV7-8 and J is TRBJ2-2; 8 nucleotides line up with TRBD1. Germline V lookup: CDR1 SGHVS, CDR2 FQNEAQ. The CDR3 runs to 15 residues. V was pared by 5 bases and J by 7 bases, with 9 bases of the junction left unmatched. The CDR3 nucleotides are TGTGCCAGCAGCCCCCCCGACAGGGGCGGCGGGGAGCTGTTTTTT. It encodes CASSPPDRGGGELFF.

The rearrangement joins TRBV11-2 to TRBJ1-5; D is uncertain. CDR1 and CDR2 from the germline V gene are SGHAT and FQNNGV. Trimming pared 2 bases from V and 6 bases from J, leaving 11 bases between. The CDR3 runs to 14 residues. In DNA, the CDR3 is TGTGCCAGCAGCTTATCGGGAGGAGGTCAGCCCCAGCATTTT. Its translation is CASSLSGGGQPQHF.

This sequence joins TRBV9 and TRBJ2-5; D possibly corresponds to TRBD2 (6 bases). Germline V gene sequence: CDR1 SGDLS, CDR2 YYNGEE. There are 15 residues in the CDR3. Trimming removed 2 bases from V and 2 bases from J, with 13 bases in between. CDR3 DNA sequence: TGTGCCAGCAGCGTTCAAACGGGGGTACAAGAGACCCAGTACTTC. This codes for CASSVQTGVQETQYF. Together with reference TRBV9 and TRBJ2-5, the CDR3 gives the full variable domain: DSGVTQTPKHLITATGQRVTLRCSPRSGDLSVYWYQQSLDQGLQFLIQYYNGEERAKGNILERFSAQQFPDLHSELNLSSLELGDSALYFCASSVQTGVQETQYFGPGTRLLVL.

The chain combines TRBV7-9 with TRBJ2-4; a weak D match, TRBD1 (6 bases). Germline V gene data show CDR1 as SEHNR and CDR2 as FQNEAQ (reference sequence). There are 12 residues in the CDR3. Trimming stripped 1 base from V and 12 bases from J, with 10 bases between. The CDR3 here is CASSLDQGTQYF. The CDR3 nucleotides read TGTGCCAGCAGCTTAGATCAGGGGACTCAGTACTTC.

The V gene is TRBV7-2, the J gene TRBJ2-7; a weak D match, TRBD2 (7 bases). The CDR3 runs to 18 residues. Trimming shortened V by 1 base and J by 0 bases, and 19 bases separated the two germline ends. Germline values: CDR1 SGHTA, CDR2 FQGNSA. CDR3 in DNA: TGTGCCAGCAGCTTAGGGGGGGGGCTAGCGGCCAGCTCCTACGAGCAGTACTTC. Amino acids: CASSLGGGLAASSYEQYF.

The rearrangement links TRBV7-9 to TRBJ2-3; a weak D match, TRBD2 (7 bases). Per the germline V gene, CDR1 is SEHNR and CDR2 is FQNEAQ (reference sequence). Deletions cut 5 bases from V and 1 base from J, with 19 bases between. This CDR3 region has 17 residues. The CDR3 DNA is TGTGCCAGCAGCGCCCCGTTGCGGGGGCCGGGCACAGATACGCAGTATTTT. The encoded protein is CASSAPLRGPGTDTQYF.

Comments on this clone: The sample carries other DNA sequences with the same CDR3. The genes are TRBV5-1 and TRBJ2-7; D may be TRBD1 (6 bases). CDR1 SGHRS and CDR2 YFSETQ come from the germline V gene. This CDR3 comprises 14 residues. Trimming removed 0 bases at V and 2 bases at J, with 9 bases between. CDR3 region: CASSLVQGAYEQYF. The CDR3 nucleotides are TGCGCCAGCAGCTTGGTACAGGGCGCCTACGAGCAGTACTTC.

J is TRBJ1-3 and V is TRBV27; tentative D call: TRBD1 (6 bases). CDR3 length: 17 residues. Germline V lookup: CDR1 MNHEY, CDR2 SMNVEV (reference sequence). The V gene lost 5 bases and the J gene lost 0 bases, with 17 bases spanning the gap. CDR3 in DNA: TGTGCCAGCAGTGCCACGACAGGTCCGTACTCTGGAAACACCATATATTTT. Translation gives CASSATTGPYSGNTIYF.

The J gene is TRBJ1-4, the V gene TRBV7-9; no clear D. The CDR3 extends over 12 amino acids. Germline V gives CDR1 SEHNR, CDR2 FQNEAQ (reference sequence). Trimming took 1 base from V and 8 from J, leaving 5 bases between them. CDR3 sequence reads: CASSLDGEKLFF. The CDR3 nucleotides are TGTGCCAGCAGCTTAGATGGCGAAAAACTGTTTTTT.

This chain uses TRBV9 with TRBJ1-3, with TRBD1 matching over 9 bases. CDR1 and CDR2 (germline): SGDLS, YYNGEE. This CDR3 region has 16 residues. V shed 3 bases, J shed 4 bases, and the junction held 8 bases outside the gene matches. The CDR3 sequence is CASSGGTGRKGNTIYF. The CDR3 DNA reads TGTGCCAGCAGCGGGGGGACAGGGAGAAAGGGAAACACCATATATTTT.

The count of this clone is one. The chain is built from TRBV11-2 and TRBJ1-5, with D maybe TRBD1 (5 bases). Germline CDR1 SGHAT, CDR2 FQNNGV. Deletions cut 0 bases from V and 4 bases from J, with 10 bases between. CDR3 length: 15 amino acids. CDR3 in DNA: TGTGCCAGCAGCTTAGATGCAGGGAGGAATCAGCCCCAGCATTTT. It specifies CASSLDAGRNQPQHF.

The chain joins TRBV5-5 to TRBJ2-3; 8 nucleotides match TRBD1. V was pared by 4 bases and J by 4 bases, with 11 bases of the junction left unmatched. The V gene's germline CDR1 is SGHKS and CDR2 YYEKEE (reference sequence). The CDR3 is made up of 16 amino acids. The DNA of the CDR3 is TGTGCCAGCAGCATTGGTCAGGGGGCGTTGTCAGATACGCAGTATTTT. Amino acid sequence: CASSIGQGALSDTQYF.

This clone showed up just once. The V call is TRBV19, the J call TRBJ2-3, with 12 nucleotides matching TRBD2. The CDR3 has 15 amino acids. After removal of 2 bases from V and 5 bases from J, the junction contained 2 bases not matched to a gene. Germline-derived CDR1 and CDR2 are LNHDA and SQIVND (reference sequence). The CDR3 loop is CASSIPGLAGDTQYF. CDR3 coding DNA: TGTGCCAGTAGTATACCGGGACTAGCGGGAGATACGCAGTATTTT.

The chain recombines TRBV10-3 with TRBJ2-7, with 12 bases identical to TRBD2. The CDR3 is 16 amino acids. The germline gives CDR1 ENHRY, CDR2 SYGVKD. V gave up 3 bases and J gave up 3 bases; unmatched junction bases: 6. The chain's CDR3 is CAISDPGLAGSYEQYF. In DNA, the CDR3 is TGTGCCATCAGTGACCCTGGACTAGCGGGAAGCTACGAGCAGTACTTC.

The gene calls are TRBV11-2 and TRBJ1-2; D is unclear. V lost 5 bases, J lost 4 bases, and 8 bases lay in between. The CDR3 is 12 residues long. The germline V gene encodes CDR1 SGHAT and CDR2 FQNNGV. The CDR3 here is CASSQYGYGYTF. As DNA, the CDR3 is TGTGCCAGCAGCCAATACGGCTATGGCTACACCTTC.

The CDR3 spells CASSWSGYEQYF. The CDR3 DNA is TGTGCCAGCAGTTGGAGTGGCTACGAGCAGTACTTC. This chain uses TRBV6-2 or TRBV6-3 with TRBJ2-7; D unresolved. Deletions cut 4 bases from V and 3 bases from J, with 7 bases between. The length of the CDR3 is 12 residues. CDR1 MNHEY and CDR2 SVGEGT come from the germline V gene.

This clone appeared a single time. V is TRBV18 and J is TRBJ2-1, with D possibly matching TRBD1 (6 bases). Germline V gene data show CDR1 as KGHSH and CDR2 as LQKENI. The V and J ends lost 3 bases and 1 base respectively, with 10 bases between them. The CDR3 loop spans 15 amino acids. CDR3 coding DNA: TGTGCCAGCTCACCCATACAGGGATCCTACAATGAGCAGTTCTTC. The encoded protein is CASSPIQGSYNEQFF.

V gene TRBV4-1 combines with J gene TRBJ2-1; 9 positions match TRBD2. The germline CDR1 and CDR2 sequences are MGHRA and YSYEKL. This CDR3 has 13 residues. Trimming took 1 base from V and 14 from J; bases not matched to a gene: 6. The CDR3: CASSQGLADREFF. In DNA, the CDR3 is TGCGCCAGCAGCCAAGGACTAGCGGATAGGGAGTTCTTC.

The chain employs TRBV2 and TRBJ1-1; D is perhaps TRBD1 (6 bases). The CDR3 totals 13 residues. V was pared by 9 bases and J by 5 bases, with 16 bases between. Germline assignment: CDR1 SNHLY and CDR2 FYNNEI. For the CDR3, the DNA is TGTGCCAGTAGACGGACAGCTAGTACTGAAGCTTTCTTT. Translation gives CASRRTASTEAFF.

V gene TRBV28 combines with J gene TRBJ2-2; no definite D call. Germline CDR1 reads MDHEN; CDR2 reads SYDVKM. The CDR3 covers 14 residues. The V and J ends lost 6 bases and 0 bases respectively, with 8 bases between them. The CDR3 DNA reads TGTGCCAGCAGGGCCGCATCGAACACCGGGGAGCTGTTTTTT. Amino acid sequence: CASRAASNTGELFF.

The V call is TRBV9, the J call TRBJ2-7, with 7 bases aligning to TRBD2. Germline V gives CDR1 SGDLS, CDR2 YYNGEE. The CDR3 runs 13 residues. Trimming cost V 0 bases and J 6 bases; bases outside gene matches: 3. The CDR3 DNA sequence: TGTGCCAGCAGCGTAGCGTCGGGGGGCGAGCAGTACTTC. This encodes CASSVASGGEQYF. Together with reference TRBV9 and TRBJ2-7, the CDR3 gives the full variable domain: DSGVTQTPKHLITATGQRVTLRCSPRSGDLSVYWYQQSLDQGLQFLIQYYNGEERAKGNILERFSAQQFPDLHSELNLSSLELGDSALYFCASSVASGGEQYFGPGTRLTVT.

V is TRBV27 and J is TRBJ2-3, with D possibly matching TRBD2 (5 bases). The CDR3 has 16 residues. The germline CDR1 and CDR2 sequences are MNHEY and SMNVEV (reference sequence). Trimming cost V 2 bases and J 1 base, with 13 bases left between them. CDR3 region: CASSLEPSRRTDTQYF. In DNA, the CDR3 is TGTGCCAGCAGTTTAGAACCTAGCCGTCGCACAGATACGCAGTATTTT.

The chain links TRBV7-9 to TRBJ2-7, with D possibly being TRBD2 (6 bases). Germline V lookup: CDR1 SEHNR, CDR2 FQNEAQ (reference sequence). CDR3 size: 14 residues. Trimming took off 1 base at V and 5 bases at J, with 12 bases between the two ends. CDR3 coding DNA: TGTGCCAGCAGCTTAGGGGGGGTGCGGGACGAGCAGTACTTC. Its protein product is CASSLGGVRDEQYF.

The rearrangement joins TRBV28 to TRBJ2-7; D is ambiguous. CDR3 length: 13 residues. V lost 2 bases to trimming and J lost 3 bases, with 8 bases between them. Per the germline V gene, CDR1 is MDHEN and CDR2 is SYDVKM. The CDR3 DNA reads TGTGCCAGCAGTTTAGCCGGAGACTACGAGCAGTACTTC. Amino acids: CASSLAGDYEQYF.

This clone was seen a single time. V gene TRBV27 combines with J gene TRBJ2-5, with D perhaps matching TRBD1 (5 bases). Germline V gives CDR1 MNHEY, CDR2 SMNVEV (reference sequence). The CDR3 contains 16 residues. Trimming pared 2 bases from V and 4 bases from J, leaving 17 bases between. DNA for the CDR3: TGTGCCAGCAGTTTAAGCCCCACCCCAGGGTTAGAGACCCAGTACTTC. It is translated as CASSLSPTPGLETQYF.